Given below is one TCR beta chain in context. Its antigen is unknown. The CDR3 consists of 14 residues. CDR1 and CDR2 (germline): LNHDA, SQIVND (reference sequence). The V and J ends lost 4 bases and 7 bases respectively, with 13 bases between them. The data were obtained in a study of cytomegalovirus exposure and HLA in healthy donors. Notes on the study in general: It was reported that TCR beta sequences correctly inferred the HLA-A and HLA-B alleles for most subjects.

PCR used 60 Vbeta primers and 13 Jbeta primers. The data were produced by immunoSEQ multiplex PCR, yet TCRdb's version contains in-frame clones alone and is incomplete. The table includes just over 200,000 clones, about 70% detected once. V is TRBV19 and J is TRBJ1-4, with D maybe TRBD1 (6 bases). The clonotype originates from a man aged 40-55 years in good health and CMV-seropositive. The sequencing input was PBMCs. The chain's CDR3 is CASSSRGGGEKLFF. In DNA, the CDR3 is TGTGCCAGTAGTAGCAGGGGCGGGGGTGAAAAACTGTTTTTT.